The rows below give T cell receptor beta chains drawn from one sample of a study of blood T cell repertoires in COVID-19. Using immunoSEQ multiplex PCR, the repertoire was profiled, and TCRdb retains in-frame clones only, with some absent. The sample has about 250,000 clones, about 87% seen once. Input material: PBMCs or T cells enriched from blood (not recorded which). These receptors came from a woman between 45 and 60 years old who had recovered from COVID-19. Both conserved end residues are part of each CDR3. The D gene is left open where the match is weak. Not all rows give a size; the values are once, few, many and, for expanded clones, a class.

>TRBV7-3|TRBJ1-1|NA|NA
CASSLNRPGDNTEAFF
TGTGCCAGCAGCTTAAATCGTCCGGGGGATAACACTGAAGCTTTCTTT
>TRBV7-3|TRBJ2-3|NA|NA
CASSLSGGSSTDTQYF
TGTGCCAGCAGCTTATCTGGGGGGTCGAGCACAGATACGCAGTATTTT
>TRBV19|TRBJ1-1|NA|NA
CASSIVGQLNTEAFF
TGTGCCAGTAGTATTGTAGGACAACTGAACACTGAAGCTTTCTTT
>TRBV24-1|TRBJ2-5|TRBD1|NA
CATSDPTGPETQYF
TGTGCCACCAGTGATCCGACAGGGCCAGAGACCCAGTACTTC
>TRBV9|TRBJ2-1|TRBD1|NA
CASSVVDRGPYNEQFF
TGTGCCAGCAGCGTAGTCGACAGGGGGCCGTACAATGAGCAGTTCTTC
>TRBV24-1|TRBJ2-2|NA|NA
CATSDSNRDTGELFF
TGTGCCACCAGTGATTCGAACAGGGATACCGGGGAGCTGTTTTTT
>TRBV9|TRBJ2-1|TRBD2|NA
CASSVGEAGSNEQFF
TGTGCCAGCAGCGTAGGGGAAGCGGGATCCAATGAGCAGTTCTTC
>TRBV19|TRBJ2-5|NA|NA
CASSAGTQETQYF
TGTGCCAGTAGCGCCGGGACACAAGAGACCCAGTACTTC
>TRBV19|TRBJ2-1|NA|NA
CASREGNEQFF
TGTGCCAGTAGGGAGGGTAATGAGCAGTTCTTC
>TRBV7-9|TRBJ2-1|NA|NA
CASSTGQGGGNEQFF
TGTGCCAGCAGCACCGGGCAGGGGGGTGGCAATGAGCAGTTCTTC
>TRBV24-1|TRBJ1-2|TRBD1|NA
CATSEATGALSYGYTF
TGTGCCACCAGTGAGGCCACAGGGGCGCTAAGCTATGGCTACACCTTC
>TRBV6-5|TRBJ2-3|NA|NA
CASSYRSTTSPDTQYF
TGTGCCAGCAGTTACCGATCGACGACTAGTCCAGATACGCAGTATTTT
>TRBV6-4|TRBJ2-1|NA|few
CASSPGAGVSYNEQFF
TGTGCCAGCTCCCCAGGGGCGGGAGTGTCCTACAATGAGCAGTTCTTC
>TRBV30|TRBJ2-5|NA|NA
CAWSVLSAGQETQYF
TGTGCCTGGAGTGTACTTTCTGCAGGTCAAGAGACCCAGTACTTC
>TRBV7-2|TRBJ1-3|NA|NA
CASSPQFGNTIYF
TGTGCCAGCAGCCCCCAGTTTGGAAACACCATATATTTT
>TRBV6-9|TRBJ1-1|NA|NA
CASSYPGSNTEAFF
TGTGCCAGCAGTTATCCGGGATCGAACACTGAAGCTTTCTTT
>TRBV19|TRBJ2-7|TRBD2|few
CASSTSGRGSYEQYF
TGTGCCAGCTCAACTAGCGGGAGGGGTTCCTACGAGCAGTACTTC
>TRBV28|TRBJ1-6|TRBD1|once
CASSTGHRGNSPLHF
TGTGCCAGCAGTACTGGGCACAGGGGTAATTCACCCCTCCACTTT
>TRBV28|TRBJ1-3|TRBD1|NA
CASRPQTGSGNTIYF
TGTGCCAGCAGACCCCAGACAGGGTCTGGAAACACCATATATTTT
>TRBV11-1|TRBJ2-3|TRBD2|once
CASSERLAGGKDTQYF
TGTGCCAGCAGCGAAAGACTAGCGGGAGGTAAAGATACGCAGTATTTT
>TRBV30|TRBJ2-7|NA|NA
CAWIGDTGANEQYF
TGTGCCTGGATCGGGGACACCGGTGCCAACGAGCAGTACTTC
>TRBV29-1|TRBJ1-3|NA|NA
CSGGATGLGSGNTIYF
TGCAGCGGGGGGGCCACAGGTTTAGGTTCTGGAAACACCATATATTTT
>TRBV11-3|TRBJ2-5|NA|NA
CASSFRLGRGLQETQYF
TGTGCCAGCAGCTTTCGGCTCGGGCGGGGCCTCCAAGAGACCCAGTACTTC
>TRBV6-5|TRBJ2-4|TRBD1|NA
CASRAEGAKNIQYF
TGTGCCAGCAGGGCCGAGGGGGCAAAAAACATTCAGTACTTC
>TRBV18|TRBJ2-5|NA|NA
CASSPAGQQETQYF
TGTGCCAGCTCACCAGCCGGACAACAAGAGACCCAGTACTTC
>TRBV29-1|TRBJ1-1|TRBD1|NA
CSVPATGGFAEAFF
TGCAGCGTCCCGGCGACAGGGGGATTTGCTGAAGCTTTCTTT
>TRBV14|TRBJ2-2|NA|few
CASSLGQLNTGELFF
TGTGCCAGCAGCCTAGGACAGTTGAACACCGGGGAGCTGTTTTTT
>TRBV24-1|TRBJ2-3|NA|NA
CATSDVFPDTQYF
TGTGCCACCAGTGATGTCTTCCCCGATACGCAGTATTTT
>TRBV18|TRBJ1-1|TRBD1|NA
CASSPDRGRGNTEAFF
TGTGCCAGCTCACCGGACAGGGGACGGGGGAACACTGAAGCTTTCTTT
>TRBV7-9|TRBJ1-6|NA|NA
CASSEPGGGSYNSPLHF
TGTGCCAGCAGCGAACCGGGGGGAGGGTCCTATAATTCACCCCTCCACTTT
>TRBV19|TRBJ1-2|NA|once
CASRVGSYGYTF
TGTGCCAGTAGGGTGGGCAGCTATGGCTACACCTTC
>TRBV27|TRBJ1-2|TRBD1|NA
CATQGGTF
TGTGCCACACAGGGGGGCACCTTC
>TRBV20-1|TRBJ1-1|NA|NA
CSARDRLEAFF
TGCAGTGCCAGGGATCGGCTTGAAGCTTTCTTT
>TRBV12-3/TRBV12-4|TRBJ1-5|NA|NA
CASSITGYQPQHF
TGTGCCAGCAGTATTACAGGGTATCAGCCCCAGCATTTT
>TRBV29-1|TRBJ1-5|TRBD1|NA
CSVETGGGNQPQHF
TGCAGCGTGGAAACAGGGGGAGGCAATCAGCCCCAGCATTTT
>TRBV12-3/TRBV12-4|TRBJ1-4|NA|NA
CATAVPGNEKLFF
TGTGCCACAGCCGTACCGGGAAATGAAAAACTGTTTTTT
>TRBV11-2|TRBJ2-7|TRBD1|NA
CASSLVGTGNSYEQYF
TGTGCCAGCAGCTTAGTAGGGACAGGGAACTCCTACGAGCAGTACTTC
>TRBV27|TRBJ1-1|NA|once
CASSLDIGGGTGEAFF
TGTGCCAGCAGTTTAGATATAGGAGGAGGGACGGGTGAAGCTTTCTTT
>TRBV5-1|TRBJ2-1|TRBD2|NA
CASSFRTGGADEQFF
TGCGCCAGCAGCTTTAGGACGGGAGGGGCTGATGAGCAGTTCTTC
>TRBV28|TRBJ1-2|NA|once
CASRPHSLDGYTF
TGTGCCAGCAGACCACACAGTTTGGATGGCTACACCTTC
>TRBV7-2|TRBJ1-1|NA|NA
CASSFGQRNTEAFF
TGTGCCAGCAGCTTTGGACAGAGGAACACTGAAGCTTTCTTT
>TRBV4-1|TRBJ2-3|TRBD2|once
CASRALRTSPFLTDTQYF
TGCGCCAGCCGCGCGTTAAGGACTAGCCCTTTTCTCACAGATACGCAGTATTTT
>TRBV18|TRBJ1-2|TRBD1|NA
CASSPGDRENYGYTF
TGTGCCAGCTCACCCGGGGACAGGGAAAACTATGGCTACACCTTC
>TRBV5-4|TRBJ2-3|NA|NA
CASSRGGISTDTQYF
TGTGCCAGCAGCAGGGGGGGGATTAGCACAGATACGCAGTATTTT
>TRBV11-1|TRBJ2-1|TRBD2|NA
CASSLTGLAGNNEQFF
TGTGCCAGCAGCTTAACGGGACTAGCGGGGAACAATGAGCAGTTCTTC
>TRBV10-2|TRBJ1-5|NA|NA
CASSLDSLNQPQHF
TGCGCCAGCAGTCTCGACAGCCTCAATCAGCCCCAGCATTTT
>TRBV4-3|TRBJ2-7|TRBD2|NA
CASSYKSAGGFEQYF
TGCGCCAGCAGTTACAAATCAGCGGGAGGTTTCGAGCAGTACTTC
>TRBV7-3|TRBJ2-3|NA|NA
CASSLYGTNTDTQYF
TGTGCCAGCAGCTTATACGGGACAAACACAGATACGCAGTATTTT
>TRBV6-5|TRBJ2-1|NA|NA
CASEFNGYNEQFF
TGTGCCAGTGAATTTAACGGTTACAATGAGCAGTTCTTC
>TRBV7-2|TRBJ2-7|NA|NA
CASSLRTPGAYEQYF
TGTGCCAGCAGCTTAAGAACCCCGGGAGCTTACGAGCAGTACTTC
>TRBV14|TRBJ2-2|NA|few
CASSRALINTGELFF
TGTGCCAGCAGCCGGGCACTTATAAACACCGGGGAGCTGTTTTTT
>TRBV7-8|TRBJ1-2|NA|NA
CASSALGRDGYTF
TGTGCCAGCAGCGCCCTCGGGAGGGATGGCTACACCTTC
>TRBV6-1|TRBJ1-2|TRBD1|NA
CASSDLGQAPKGYTF
TGTGCCAGCAGTGATTTGGGACAGGCCCCCAAAGGCTACACCTTC
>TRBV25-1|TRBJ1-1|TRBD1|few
CASSASSGTGNTEAFF
TGTGCCAGCAGTGCTTCCTCCGGGACAGGGAACACTGAAGCTTTCTTT
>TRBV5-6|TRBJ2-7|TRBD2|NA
CASSWGLESEYF
TGTGCCAGCAGCTGGGGACTAGAGAGTGAGTACTTC
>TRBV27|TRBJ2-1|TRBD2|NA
CASSFGRVAGVNEQFF
TGTGCCAGCAGTTTCGGCAGGGTTGCGGGAGTAAATGAGCAGTTCTTC
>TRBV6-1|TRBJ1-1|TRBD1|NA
CASSDNTGANTEAFF
TGTGCCAGCAGTGACAATACAGGGGCGAACACTGAAGCTTTCTTT
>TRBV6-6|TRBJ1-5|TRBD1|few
CASSKGQEGDQPQHF
TGTGCCAGCAGTAAAGGACAGGAGGGGGATCAGCCCCAGCATTTT